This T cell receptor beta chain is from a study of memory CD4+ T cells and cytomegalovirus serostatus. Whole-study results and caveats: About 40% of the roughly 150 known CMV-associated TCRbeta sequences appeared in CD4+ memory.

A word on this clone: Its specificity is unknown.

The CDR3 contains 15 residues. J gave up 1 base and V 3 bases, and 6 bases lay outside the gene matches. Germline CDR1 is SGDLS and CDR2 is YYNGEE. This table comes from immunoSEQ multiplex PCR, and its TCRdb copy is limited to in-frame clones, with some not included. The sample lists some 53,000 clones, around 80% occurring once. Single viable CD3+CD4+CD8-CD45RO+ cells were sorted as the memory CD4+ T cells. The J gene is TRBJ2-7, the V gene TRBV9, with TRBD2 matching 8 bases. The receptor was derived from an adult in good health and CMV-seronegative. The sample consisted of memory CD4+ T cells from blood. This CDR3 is CASSGSGTRSYEQYF. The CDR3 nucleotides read TGTGCCAGCAGCGGCTCCGGGACTAGGTCCTACGAGCAGTACTTC.